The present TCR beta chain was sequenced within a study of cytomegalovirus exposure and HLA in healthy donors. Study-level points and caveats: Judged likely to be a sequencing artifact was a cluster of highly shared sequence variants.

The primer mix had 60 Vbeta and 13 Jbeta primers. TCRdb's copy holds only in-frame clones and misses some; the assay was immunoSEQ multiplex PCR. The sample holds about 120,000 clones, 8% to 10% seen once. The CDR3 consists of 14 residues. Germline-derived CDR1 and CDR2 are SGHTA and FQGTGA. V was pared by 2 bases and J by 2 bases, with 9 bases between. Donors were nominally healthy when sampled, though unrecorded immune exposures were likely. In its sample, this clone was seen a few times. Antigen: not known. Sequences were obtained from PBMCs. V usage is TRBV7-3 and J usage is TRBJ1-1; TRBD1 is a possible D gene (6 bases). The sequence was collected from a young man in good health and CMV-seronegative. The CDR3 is CASSLQTGNTEAFF. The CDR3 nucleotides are TGTGCCAGCAGCTTACAGACAGGAAACACTGAAGCTTTCTTT.